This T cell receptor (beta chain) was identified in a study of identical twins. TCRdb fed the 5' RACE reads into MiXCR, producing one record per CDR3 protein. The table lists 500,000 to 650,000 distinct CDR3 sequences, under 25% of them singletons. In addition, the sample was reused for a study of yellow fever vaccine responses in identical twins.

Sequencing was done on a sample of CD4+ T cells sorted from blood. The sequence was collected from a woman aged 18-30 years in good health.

CDR3 amino acids: CASSPPGTGGLYEQYF. The CDR3 coding sequence is TGTGCCAGCAGTCCGCCGGGGACAGGGGGGTTATACGAGCAGTACTTC. The rearrangement joins TRBV28 to TRBJ2-7, with 11 bases matching TRBD1. V shed 5 bases, J shed 4 bases, and the junction held 10 bases outside the gene matches. CDR1 MDHEN and CDR2 SYDVKM come from the germline V gene. This CDR3 contains 16 residues.